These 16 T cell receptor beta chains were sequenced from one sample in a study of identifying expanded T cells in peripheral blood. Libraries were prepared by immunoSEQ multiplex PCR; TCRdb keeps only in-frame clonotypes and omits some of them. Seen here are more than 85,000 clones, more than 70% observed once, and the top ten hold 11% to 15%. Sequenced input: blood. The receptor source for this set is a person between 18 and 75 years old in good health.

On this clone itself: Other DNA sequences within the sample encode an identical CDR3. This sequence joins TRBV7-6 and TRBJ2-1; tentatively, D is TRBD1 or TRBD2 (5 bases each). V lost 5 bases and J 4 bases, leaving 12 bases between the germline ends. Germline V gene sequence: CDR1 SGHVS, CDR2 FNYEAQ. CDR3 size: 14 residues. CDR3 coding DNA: TGTGCCAGCAGCCCAGGGACGTCGTACAATGAGCAGTTCTTC. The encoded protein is CASSPGTSYNEQFF.

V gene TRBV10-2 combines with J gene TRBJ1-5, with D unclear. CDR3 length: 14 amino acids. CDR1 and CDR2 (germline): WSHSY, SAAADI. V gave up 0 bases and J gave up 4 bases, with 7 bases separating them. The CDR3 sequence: CASSESTVNQPQHF. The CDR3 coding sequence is TGCGCCAGCAGTGAGTCAACAGTAAATCAGCCCCAGCATTTT.

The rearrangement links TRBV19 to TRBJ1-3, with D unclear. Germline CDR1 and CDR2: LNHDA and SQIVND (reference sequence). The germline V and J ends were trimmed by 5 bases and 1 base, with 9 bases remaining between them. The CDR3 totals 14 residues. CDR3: CASSALASGNTIYF. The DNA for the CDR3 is TGTGCCAGTAGTGCGCTTGCGTCTGGAAACACCATATATTTT.

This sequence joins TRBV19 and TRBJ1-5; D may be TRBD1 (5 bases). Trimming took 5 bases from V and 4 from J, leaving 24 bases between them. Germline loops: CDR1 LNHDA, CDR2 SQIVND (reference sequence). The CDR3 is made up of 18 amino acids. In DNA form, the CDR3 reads TGTGCCAGTAGTTCCCCCGTCTGGGGCGACAGAGAAAATCAGCCCCAGCATTTT. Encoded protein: CASSSPVWGDRENQPQHF. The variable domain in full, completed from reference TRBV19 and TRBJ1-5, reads DGGITQSPKYLFRKEGQNVTLSCEQNLNHDAMYWYRQDPGQGLRLIYYSQIVNDFQKGDIAEGYSVSREKKESFPLTVTSAQKNPTAFYLCASSSPVWGDRENQPQHFGDGTRLSIL.

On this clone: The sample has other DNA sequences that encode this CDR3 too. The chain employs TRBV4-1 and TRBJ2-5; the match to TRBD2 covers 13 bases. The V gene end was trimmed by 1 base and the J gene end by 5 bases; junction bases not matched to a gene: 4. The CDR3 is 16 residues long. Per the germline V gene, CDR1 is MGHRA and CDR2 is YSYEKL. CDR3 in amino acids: CASSQVGLAGEETQYF. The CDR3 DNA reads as TGCGCCAGCAGCCAAGTAGGACTAGCGGGAGAGGAGACCCAGTACTTC.

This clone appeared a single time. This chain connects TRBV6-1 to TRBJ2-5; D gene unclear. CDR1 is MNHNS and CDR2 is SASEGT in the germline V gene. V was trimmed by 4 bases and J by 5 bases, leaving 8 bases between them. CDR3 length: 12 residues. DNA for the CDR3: TGTGCCAGCAGTGCAATTCGGGAGACCCAGTACTTC. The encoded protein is CASSAIRETQYF.

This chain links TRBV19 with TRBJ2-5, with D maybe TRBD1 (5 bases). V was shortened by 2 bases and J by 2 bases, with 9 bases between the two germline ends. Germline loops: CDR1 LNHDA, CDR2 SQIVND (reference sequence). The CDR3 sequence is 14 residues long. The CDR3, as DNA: TGTGCCAGTAGTATAACAGGTTCGCAAGAGACCCAGTACTTC. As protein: CASSITGSQETQYF.

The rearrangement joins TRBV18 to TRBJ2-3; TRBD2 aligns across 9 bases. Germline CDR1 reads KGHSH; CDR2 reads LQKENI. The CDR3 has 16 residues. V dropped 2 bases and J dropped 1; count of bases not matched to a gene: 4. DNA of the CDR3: TGTGCCAGCTCACCAAGGAAGCGGGGGGGCACAGATACGCAGTATTTT. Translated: CASSPRKRGGTDTQYF.

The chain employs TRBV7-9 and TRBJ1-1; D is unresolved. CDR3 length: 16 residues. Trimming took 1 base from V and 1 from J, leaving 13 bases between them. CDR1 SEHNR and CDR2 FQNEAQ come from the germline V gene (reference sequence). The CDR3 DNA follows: TGTGCCAGCAGCTTAGTTCACTTACTCCAGAACACTGAAGCTTTCTTT. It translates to CASSLVHLLQNTEAFF.

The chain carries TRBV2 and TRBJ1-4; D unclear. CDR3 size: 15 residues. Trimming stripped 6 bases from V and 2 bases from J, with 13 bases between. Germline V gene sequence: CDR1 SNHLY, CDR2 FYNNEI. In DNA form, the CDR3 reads TGTGCCAGCAGAGACACCTCGGGGACTAATGAAAAACTGTTTTTT. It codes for CASRDTSGTNEKLFF.

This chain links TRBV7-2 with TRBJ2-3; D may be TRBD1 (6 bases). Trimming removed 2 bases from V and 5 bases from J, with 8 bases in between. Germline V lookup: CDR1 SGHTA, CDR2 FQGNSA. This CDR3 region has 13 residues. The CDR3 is CASSLLRGDTQYF. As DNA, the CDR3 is TGTGCCAGCAGCTTACTCAGGGGAGATACGCAGTATTTT.

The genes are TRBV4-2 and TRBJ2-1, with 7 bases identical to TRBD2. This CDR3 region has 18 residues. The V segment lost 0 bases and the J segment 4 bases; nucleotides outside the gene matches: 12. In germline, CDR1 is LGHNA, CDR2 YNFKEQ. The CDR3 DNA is TGTGCCAGCAGCCAAGACCCCCCAGAGCAGCGGGGTTACAATGAGCAGTTCTTC. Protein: CASSQDPPEQRGYNEQFF.

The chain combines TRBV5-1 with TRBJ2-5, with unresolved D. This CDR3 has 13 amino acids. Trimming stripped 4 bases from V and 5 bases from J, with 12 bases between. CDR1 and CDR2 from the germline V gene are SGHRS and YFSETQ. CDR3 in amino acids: CASSNLRSETQYF. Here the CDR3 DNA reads TGCGCCAGCAGCAACCTAAGGAGCGAGACCCAGTACTTC.

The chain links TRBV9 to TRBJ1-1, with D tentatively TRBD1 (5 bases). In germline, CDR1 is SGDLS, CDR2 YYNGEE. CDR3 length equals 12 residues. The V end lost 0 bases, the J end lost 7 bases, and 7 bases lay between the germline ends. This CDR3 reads CASSVGRGEAFF. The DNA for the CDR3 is TGTGCCAGCAGCGTAGGAAGGGGTGAAGCTTTCTTT.

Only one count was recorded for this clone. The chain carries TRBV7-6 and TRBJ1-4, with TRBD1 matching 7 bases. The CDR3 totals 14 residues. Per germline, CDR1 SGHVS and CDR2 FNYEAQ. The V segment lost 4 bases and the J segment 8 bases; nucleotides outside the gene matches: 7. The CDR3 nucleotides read TGTGCCAGCAGCTCAACAGGGGACGGAGAAAAACTGTTTTTT. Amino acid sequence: CASSSTGDGEKLFF.

The CDR3 region has the DNA TGTGCCAGCAGCTTGATCGGGGCTGGCTCCTACGAGCAGTACTTC. Its translation: CASSLIGAGSYEQYF. The genes are TRBV5-6 and TRBJ2-7; D is possibly TRBD1 or TRBD2 (5 bases each). Trimming removed 1 base at V and 0 bases at J, with 11 bases between. The V gene's germline CDR1 is SGHDT and CDR2 YYEEEE. This CDR3 contains 15 residues. The full variable domain, rest sourced from reference TRBV5-6 and TRBJ2-7, is DAGVTQSPTHLIKTRGQQVTLRCSPKSGHDTVSWYQQALGQGPQFIFQYYEEEERQRGNFPDRFSGHQFPNYSSELNVNALLLGDSALYLCASSLIGAGSYEQYFGPGTRLTVT.